Given below is one T cell receptor (beta chain) in context. Its antigen is unknown. These data belong to a study of OX40 agonist ivuxolimab in advanced cancers. Repertoires were generated with immunoSEQ multiplex PCR, while TCRdb's copy carries only in-frame clones and drops some. This sample has 40,000 to 60,000 clones, with around 80% found just once. Findings of the study overall: Blood T cells, both CD4+ and CD8+, expanded clonally by week 6 at 0.1 to 3.0 mg/kg. Researchers report that CD8+ T cells had, on average, more expanded clones than CD4+. It was also the case that some nonresponders had low normalized T-cell clonal expansion.

The germline V gene encodes CDR1 WNHNN and CDR2 SYGVQD (reference sequence). The V end was cut by 4 bases, the J end by 1 base, with 13 bases between. The length of the CDR3 is 15 residues. The sequences come from CD4+ or CD8+ T cells sorted from blood, collected in a trial of the OX40 agonist ivuxolimab. The V call is TRBV10-1, the J call TRBJ1-1; TRBD1 is a possible D gene (6 bases). This sequence was found in an adult with an advanced solid tumor such as melanoma, head and neck, liver or kidney cancer. In nucleotides, the CDR3 is TGCGCCAGCAGTGTGGGGGCAGCCCCGAACACTGAAGCTTTCTTT. Translated, it gives CASSVGAAPNTEAFF.